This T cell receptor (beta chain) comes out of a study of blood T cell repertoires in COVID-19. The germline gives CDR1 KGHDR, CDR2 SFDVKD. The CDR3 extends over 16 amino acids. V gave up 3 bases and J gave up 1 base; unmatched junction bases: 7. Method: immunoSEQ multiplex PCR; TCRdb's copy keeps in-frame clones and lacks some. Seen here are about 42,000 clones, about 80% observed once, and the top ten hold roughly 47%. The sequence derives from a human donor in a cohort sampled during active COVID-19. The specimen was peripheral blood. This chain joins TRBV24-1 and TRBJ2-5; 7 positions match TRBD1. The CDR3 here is CATSDARQGSQETQYF. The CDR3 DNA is TGTGCCACCAGTGATGCCCGACAGGGAAGCCAAGAGACCCAGTACTTC.